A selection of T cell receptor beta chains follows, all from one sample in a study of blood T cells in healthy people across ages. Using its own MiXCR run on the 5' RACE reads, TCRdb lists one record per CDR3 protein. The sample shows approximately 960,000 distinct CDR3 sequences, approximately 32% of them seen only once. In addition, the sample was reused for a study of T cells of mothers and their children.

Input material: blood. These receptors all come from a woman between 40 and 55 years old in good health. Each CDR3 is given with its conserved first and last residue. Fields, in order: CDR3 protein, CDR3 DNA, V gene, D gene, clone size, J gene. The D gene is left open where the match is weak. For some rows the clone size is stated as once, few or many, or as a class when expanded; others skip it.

CDR3aa: CSVEEWSQGNEKLFF; CDR3nt: TGCAGCGTGGAGGAGTGGTCTCAGGGAAATGAAAAACTGTTTTTT; v_gene: TRBV29-1; d_gene: -; abundance: -; j_gene: TRBJ1-4
CDR3aa: CASTDPGQGYEQYF; CDR3nt: TGTGCCAGCACCGACCCTGGACAGGGCTACGAGCAGTACTTC; v_gene: TRBV6-5; d_gene: TRBD1; abundance: many; j_gene: TRBJ2-7
CDR3aa: CASQGIGNTEAFF; CDR3nt: TGTGCCAGTCAGGGGATAGGTAACACTGAAGCTTTCTTT; v_gene: TRBV6-5; d_gene: -; abundance: few; j_gene: TRBJ1-1
CDR3aa: CSAAVVSGWDTGELFF; CDR3nt: TGCAGTGCTGCCGTAGTTAGCGGGTGGGACACCGGGGAGCTGTTTTTT; v_gene: TRBV20-1; d_gene: TRBD2; abundance: -; j_gene: TRBJ2-2
CDR3aa: CASSLGYQETQYF; CDR3nt: TGTGCCAGCAGCTTAGGGTACCAAGAGACCCAGTACTTC; v_gene: TRBV7-2; d_gene: -; abundance: many; j_gene: TRBJ2-5
CDR3aa: CASSLAVQGETQYF; CDR3nt: TGTGCCAGCAGCTTAGCGGTGCAGGGCGAGACCCAGTACTTC; v_gene: TRBV7-6; d_gene: -; abundance: many; j_gene: TRBJ2-5
CDR3aa: CASSVGAGGHSYEQYF; CDR3nt: TGTGCCAGCAGCGTAGGTGCGGGGGGGCACTCCTACGAGCAGTACTTC; v_gene: TRBV9; d_gene: TRBD2; abundance: many; j_gene: TRBJ2-7
CDR3aa: CASSQVGMLRGNTGELFF; CDR3nt: TGTGCCAGCAGCCAAGTGGGGATGCTCAGGGGGAACACCGGGGAGCTGTTTTTT; v_gene: TRBV3-1; d_gene: -; abundance: -; j_gene: TRBJ2-2
CDR3aa: CSVGGKNTEAFF; CDR3nt: TGCAGCGTTGGCGGAAAGAACACTGAAGCTTTCTTT; v_gene: TRBV29-1; d_gene: -; abundance: -; j_gene: TRBJ1-1
CDR3aa: CAIRGQQNTEAFF; CDR3nt: TGTGCCATCAGGGGACAACAGAACACTGAAGCTTTCTTT; v_gene: TRBV10-3; d_gene: -; abundance: -; j_gene: TRBJ1-1
CDR3aa: CASSRQPSSGNTIYF; CDR3nt: TGTGCCAGCAGTCGACAGCCTAGCTCTGGAAACACCATATATTTT; v_gene: TRBV28; d_gene: -; abundance: -; j_gene: TRBJ1-3
CDR3aa: CASSGGQVNYGYTF; CDR3nt: TGCGCCAGCAGCGGGGGACAGGTGAACTATGGCTACACCTTC; v_gene: TRBV5-1; d_gene: TRBD1; abundance: many; j_gene: TRBJ1-2
CDR3aa: CASSQTGGGGELFF; CDR3nt: TGCGCCAGCAGCCAAACAGGGGGCGGTGGGGAGCTGTTTTTT; v_gene: TRBV4-3; d_gene: TRBD1; abundance: -; j_gene: TRBJ2-2
CDR3aa: CASSGYRSNTEAFF; CDR3nt: TGTGCCAGCAGCGGGTACAGGTCTAACACTGAAGCTTTCTTT; v_gene: TRBV7-2; d_gene: -; abundance: few; j_gene: TRBJ1-1
CDR3aa: CASSPLGETQYF; CDR3nt: TGTGCCAGCAGCCCCTTAGGAGAGACCCAGTACTTC; v_gene: TRBV18; d_gene: -; abundance: many; j_gene: TRBJ2-5
CDR3aa: CSAREFTGGYNTGELFF; CDR3nt: TGCAGTGCTAGAGAATTCACGGGGGGGTATAACACCGGGGAGCTGTTTTTT; v_gene: TRBV20-1; d_gene: TRBD2; abundance: -; j_gene: TRBJ2-2
CDR3aa: CASSLGAGIYEQYF; CDR3nt: TGTGCCAGCAGCTTAGGGGCAGGGATCTACGAGCAGTACTTC; v_gene: TRBV7-2; d_gene: -; abundance: many; j_gene: TRBJ2-7
CDR3aa: CASSLAGGDGGTGELFF; CDR3nt: TGCGCCAGCAGCTTGGCCGGCGGGGACGGAGGCACCGGGGAGCTGTTTTTT; v_gene: TRBV5-1; d_gene: -; abundance: -; j_gene: TRBJ2-2
CDR3aa: CASSARDGIYSNQPQHF; CDR3nt: TGTGCCAGCAGTGCCCGGGACGGAATTTATAGCAATCAGCCCCAGCATTTT; v_gene: TRBV6-1; d_gene: -; abundance: few; j_gene: TRBJ1-5
CDR3aa: CASSLGFEDVEQFF; CDR3nt: TGTGCCAGCAGTTTAGGATTTGAGGACGTAGAGCAGTTCTTC; v_gene: TRBV12-3/TRBV12-4; d_gene: -; abundance: -; j_gene: TRBJ2-1
CDR3aa: CASSVGQGGDGYTF; CDR3nt: TGCGCCAGCAGCGTAGGACAGGGAGGGGATGGCTACACCTTC; v_gene: TRBV5-1; d_gene: TRBD1; abundance: few; j_gene: TRBJ1-2
CDR3aa: CAGSKEGAVDYNEQFF; CDR3nt: TGTGCCGGCAGCAAGGAGGGGGCAGTGGACTACAATGAGCAGTTCTTC; v_gene: TRBV7-3; d_gene: -; abundance: -; j_gene: TRBJ2-1
CDR3aa: CASSRITAEAFF; CDR3nt: TGTGCCAGCAGCCGTATTACAGCTGAAGCTTTCTTT; v_gene: TRBV7-9; d_gene: -; abundance: -; j_gene: TRBJ1-1
CDR3aa: CASSLGDGIEETQYF; CDR3nt: TGTGCCAGCAGCTTAGGGGACGGAATAGAAGAGACCCAGTACTTC; v_gene: TRBV7-2; d_gene: -; abundance: many; j_gene: TRBJ2-5
CDR3aa: CASSQTPGRENEKLFF; CDR3nt: TGCGCCAGCAGCCAGACCCCGGGACGGGAAAATGAAAAACTGTTTTTT; v_gene: TRBV4-1; d_gene: -; abundance: -; j_gene: TRBJ1-4
CDR3aa: CASSQDKVYGYTF; CDR3nt: TGTGCCAGCAGTCAGGACAAGGTCTATGGCTACACCTTC; v_gene: TRBV28; d_gene: -; abundance: -; j_gene: TRBJ1-2
CDR3aa: CSVAGGVDQPQHF; CDR3nt: TGTAGCGTTGCTGGTGGGGTTGATCAGCCCCAGCATTTT; v_gene: TRBV29-1; d_gene: -; abundance: -; j_gene: TRBJ1-5
CDR3aa: CSARVLADSYEQYF; CDR3nt: TGCAGTGCTAGAGTACTAGCGGACTCCTACGAGCAGTACTTC; v_gene: TRBV20-1; d_gene: TRBD2; abundance: -; j_gene: TRBJ2-7
CDR3aa: CSVHEGVEAFF; CDR3nt: TGCAGCGTTCATGAGGGGGTTGAAGCTTTCTTT; v_gene: TRBV29-1; d_gene: -; abundance: -; j_gene: TRBJ1-1
CDR3aa: CASSFPGSGIYGYTF; CDR3nt: TGTGCCAGCAGTTTCCCAGGGAGCGGGATCTATGGCTACACCTTC; v_gene: TRBV12-3/TRBV12-4; d_gene: -; abundance: -; j_gene: TRBJ1-2
CDR3aa: CASSSRQGHQPQHF; CDR3nt: TGTGCCAGCAGTTCCCGACAGGGCCATCAGCCCCAGCATTTT; v_gene: TRBV12-3/TRBV12-4; d_gene: TRBD1; abundance: few; j_gene: TRBJ1-5
CDR3aa: CASSQGVAEETQYF; CDR3nt: TGTGCCAGCAGCCAAGGTGTAGCGGAAGAGACCCAGTACTTC; v_gene: TRBV3-1; d_gene: -; abundance: few; j_gene: TRBJ2-5
CDR3aa: CASSLYRGEGNQPQHF; CDR3nt: TGCGCCAGCAGCTTATACAGGGGTGAGGGCAATCAGCCCCAGCATTTT; v_gene: TRBV5-1; d_gene: TRBD1; abundance: few; j_gene: TRBJ1-5
CDR3aa: CASKPGQGMPYEQYF; CDR3nt: TGTGCCAGCAAGCCCGGACAGGGGATGCCCTACGAGCAGTACTTC; v_gene: TRBV2; d_gene: TRBD1; abundance: few; j_gene: TRBJ2-7
CDR3aa: CASSFGQGGSYNSPLHF; CDR3nt: TGCGCCAGCAGCTTCGGACAGGGGGGCTCCTATAATTCACCCCTCCACTTT; v_gene: TRBV5-1; d_gene: TRBD1; abundance: few; j_gene: TRBJ1-6
CDR3aa: CASSESQGYGYTF; CDR3nt: TGTGCCAGCAGTGAATCACAAGGCTATGGCTACACCTTC; v_gene: TRBV6-1; d_gene: -; abundance: few; j_gene: TRBJ1-2
CDR3aa: CASSRQGGYEQYF; CDR3nt: TGCGCCAGCAGCCGTCAGGGAGGCTACGAGCAGTACTTC; v_gene: TRBV4-3; d_gene: -; abundance: many; j_gene: TRBJ2-7
CDR3aa: CASSLASGNGEKRFF; CDR3nt: TGTGCCAGCAGCTTAGCGTCCGGGAATGGTGAAAAACGGTTTTTT; v_gene: TRBV7-8; d_gene: -; abundance: once; j_gene: TRBJ1-4
CDR3aa: CASSRTGQPTYNEQFF; CDR3nt: TGTGCCAGCAGCCGGACAGGTCAACCGACCTACAATGAGCAGTTCTTC; v_gene: TRBV14; d_gene: TRBD1; abundance: few; j_gene: TRBJ2-1
CDR3aa: CASGTALNTEAFF; CDR3nt: TGCGCCAGCGGGACAGCCTTGAACACTGAAGCTTTCTTT; v_gene: TRBV5-1; d_gene: TRBD1; abundance: few; j_gene: TRBJ1-1
CDR3aa: CASSRGGLYYEQYF; CDR3nt: TGTGCCAGCAGCCGGGGAGGGCTCTACTACGAGCAGTACTTC; v_gene: TRBV3-1; d_gene: TRBD2; abundance: few; j_gene: TRBJ2-7
CDR3aa: CASSLGRDRTLHF; CDR3nt: TGCGCCAGCAGCTTGGGGCGGGACAGAACCCTCCACTTT; v_gene: TRBV5-1; d_gene: TRBD1; abundance: -; j_gene: TRBJ1-6
CDR3aa: CTSSNQYQETQYF; CDR3nt: TGTACCAGCAGCAACCAGTACCAAGAGACCCAGTACTTC; v_gene: TRBV13; d_gene: -; abundance: -; j_gene: TRBJ2-5
CDR3aa: CASSYQQGGSNQPQHF; CDR3nt: TGTGCCAGCAGTTACCAACAGGGGGGTAGCAATCAGCCCCAGCATTTT; v_gene: TRBV6-6; d_gene: TRBD1; abundance: -; j_gene: TRBJ1-5
CDR3aa: CSARVGQSTYEQYF; CDR3nt: TGCAGTGCTAGAGTCGGCCAATCTACCTACGAGCAGTACTTC; v_gene: TRBV20-1; d_gene: -; abundance: many; j_gene: TRBJ2-7
CDR3aa: CASSLSTMNTEAFF; CDR3nt: TGTGCCAGCAGTTTATCCACAATGAACACTGAAGCTTTCTTT; v_gene: TRBV27; d_gene: -; abundance: few; j_gene: TRBJ1-1
CDR3aa: CASSPLSAAYGYTF; CDR3nt: TGTGCCAGCAGCCCATTATCCGCCGCCTATGGCTACACCTTC; v_gene: TRBV7-9; d_gene: -; abundance: -; j_gene: TRBJ1-2
CDR3aa: CSARGLTGPFLDEQYF; CDR3nt: TGCAGTGCCAGAGGACTGACAGGGCCCTTTTTGGATGAGCAGTACTTC; v_gene: TRBV20-1; d_gene: TRBD1; abundance: -; j_gene: TRBJ2-7
CDR3aa: CASSFSRDTEAFF; CDR3nt: TGTGCCAGCAGTTTCTCCAGGGACACTGAAGCTTTCTTT; v_gene: TRBV7-2; d_gene: -; abundance: few; j_gene: TRBJ1-1
CDR3aa: CSARGRGRGVQYF; CDR3nt: TGCAGTGCTAGGGGGCGGGGGAGGGGTGTGCAGTACTTC; v_gene: TRBV20-1; d_gene: TRBD2; abundance: few; j_gene: TRBJ2-5
CDR3aa: CASLPRQEAYEQYF; CDR3nt: TGTGCCAGCCTACCGCGCCAGGAAGCCTACGAGCAGTACTTC; v_gene: TRBV12-3/TRBV12-4; d_gene: -; abundance: -; j_gene: TRBJ2-7
CDR3aa: CASSQAGGYETQYF; CDR3nt: TGCGCCAGCAGCCAGGCCGGGGGCTATGAGACCCAGTACTTC; v_gene: TRBV4-1; d_gene: -; abundance: few; j_gene: TRBJ2-5
CDR3aa: CASSLTGARGYTF; CDR3nt: TGTGCCAGCAGCCTGACAGGGGCGCGGGGCTACACCTTC; v_gene: TRBV6-6; d_gene: TRBD1; abundance: -; j_gene: TRBJ1-2
CDR3aa: CASSLPLGQGTEAFF; CDR3nt: TGTGCCAGCAGTTTACCTTTGGGGCAGGGCACTGAAGCTTTCTTT; v_gene: TRBV28; d_gene: -; abundance: few; j_gene: TRBJ1-1
CDR3aa: CSVGVVASLGEQFF; CDR3nt: TGCAGCGTTGGGGTCGTGGCAAGCCTCGGCGAGCAGTTCTTC; v_gene: TRBV29-1; d_gene: -; abundance: -; j_gene: TRBJ2-1